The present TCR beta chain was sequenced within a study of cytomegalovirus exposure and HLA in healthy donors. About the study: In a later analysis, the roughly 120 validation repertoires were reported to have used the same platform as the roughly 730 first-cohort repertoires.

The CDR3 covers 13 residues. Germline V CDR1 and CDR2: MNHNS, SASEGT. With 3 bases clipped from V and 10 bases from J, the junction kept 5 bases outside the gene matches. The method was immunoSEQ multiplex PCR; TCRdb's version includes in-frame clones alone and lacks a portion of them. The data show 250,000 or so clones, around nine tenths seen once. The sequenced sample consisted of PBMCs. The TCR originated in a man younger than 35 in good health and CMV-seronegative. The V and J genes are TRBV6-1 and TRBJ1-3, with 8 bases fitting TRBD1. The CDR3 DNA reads TGTGCCAGCAGTGACACAGGACAGGGTACCATATATTTT. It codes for CASSDTGQGTIYF.